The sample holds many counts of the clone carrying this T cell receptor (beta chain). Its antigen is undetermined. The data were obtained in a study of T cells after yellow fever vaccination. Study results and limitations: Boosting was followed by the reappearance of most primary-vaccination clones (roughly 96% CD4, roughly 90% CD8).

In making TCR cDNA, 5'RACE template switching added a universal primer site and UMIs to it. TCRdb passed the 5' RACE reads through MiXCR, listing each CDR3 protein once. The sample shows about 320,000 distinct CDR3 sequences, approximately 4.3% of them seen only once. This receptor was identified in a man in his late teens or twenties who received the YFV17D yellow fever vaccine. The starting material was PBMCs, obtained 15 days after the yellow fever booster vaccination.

For the CDR3, the DNA is TGTGCCAGCAGCTTGAGGGGACAGGGAGGATTGGATGGCTACACCTTC. Translation gives CASSLRGQGGLDGYTF. The chain joins TRBV7-2 to TRBJ1-2; 9 nucleotides agree with TRBD1. Germline loops: CDR1 SGHTA, CDR2 FQGNSA. The CDR3 sequence is 16 residues long. Germline trimming cut 3 bases from V and 6 bases from J; bases unmatched to any gene: 11.